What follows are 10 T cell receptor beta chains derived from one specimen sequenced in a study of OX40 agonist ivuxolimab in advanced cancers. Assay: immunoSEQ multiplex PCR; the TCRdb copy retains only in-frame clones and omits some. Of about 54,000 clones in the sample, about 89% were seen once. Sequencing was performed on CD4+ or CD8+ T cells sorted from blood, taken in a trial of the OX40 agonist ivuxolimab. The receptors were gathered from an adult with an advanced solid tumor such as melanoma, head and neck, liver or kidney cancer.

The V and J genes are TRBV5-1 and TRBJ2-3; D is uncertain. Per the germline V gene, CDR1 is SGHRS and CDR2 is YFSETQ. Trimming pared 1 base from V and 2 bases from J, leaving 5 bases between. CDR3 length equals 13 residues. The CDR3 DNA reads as TGCGCCAGCAGCTTGATGGACACAGATACGCAGTATTTT. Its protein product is CASSLMDTDTQYF.

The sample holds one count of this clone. CDR3 protein: CASSPQGGRRSSYNEQFF. As DNA, the CDR3 is TGTGCCAGCTCACCTCAGGGCGGGAGAAGAAGTTCCTACAATGAGCAGTTCTTC. The V call is TRBV18, the J call TRBJ2-1, with 7 bases that match TRBD2. The CDR3 is 18 amino acids. Germline V gene lookup returns CDR1 KGHSH and CDR2 LQKENI. Unmatched junction bases numbered 12, after V lost 3 bases and J lost 1 base.

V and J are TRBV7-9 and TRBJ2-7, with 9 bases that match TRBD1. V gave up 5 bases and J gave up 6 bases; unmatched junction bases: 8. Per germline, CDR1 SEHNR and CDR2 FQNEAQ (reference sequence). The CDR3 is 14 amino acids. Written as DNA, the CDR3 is TGTGCCAGCAGCCCCGGGACAGGGTCGGGCGAGCAGTACTTC. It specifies CASSPGTGSGEQYF.

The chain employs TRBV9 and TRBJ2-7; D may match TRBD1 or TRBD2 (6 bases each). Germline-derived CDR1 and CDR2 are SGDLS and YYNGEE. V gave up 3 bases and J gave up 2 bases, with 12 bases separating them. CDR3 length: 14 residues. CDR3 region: CASSAGGGTYEQYF. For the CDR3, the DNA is TGTGCCAGCAGCGCCGGAGGGGGGACCTACGAGCAGTACTTC.

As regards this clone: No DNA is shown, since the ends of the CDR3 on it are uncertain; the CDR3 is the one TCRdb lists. CDR3: CASSFGPGSPKGVF. This sequence joins TRBV7-2 and TRBJ1-1. From its first to its last residue, the CDR3 has 14 amino acids. Germline V gives CDR1 SGHTA, CDR2 FQGNSA.

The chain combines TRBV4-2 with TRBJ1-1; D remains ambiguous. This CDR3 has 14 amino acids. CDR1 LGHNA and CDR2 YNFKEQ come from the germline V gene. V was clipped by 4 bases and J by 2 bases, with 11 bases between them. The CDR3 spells CASSLRGRNTEAFF. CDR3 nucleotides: TGTGCCAGCAGCCTCCGCGGGAGAAACACTGAAGCTTTCTTT.

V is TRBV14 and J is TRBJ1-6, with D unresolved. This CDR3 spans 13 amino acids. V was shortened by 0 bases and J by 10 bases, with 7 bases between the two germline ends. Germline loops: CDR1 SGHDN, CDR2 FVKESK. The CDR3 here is CASSQDYRSPLHF. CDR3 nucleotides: TGTGCCAGCAGCCAAGATTACCGATCACCCCTCCACTTT.

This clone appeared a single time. In DNA form, the CDR3 reads TGTGCCAGCAGCTTAGATCAACAGGGGGTAGTCGGCTACACCTTC. This sequence encodes CASSLDQQGVVGYTF. The chain has TRBV7-3 and TRBJ1-2; 8 bases align to TRBD1. CDR1 and CDR2 (germline): SGHTA, FQGTGA. The V gene end was trimmed by 2 bases and the J gene end by 8 bases; junction bases not matched to a gene: 10. The CDR3 covers 15 residues.

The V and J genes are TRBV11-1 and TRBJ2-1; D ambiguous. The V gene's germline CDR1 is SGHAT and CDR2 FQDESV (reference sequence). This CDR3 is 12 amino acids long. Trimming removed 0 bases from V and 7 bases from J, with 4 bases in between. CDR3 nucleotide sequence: TGTGCCAGCAGCTTAGCTTTGAATGAGCAGTTCTTC. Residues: CASSLALNEQFF.

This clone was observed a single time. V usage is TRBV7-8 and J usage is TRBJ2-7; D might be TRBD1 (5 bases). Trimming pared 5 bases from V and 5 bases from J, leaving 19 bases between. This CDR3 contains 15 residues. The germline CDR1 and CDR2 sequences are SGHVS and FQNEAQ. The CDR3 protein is CASSPLVGVSDEQYF. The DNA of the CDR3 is TGTGCCAGCAGCCCTCTGGTAGGGGTGAGTGACGAGCAGTACTTC.